This entry describes one TCR beta chain. These data are taken from a study of T cell responses to AZD1222 COVID-19 vaccine. Measured with immunoSEQ multiplex PCR; TCRdb has only the in-frame clones, and not every one. This table holds approximately 74,000 clones, 80% to 90% found once. The CDR3 runs 13 residues. Trimming took off 5 bases at V and 4 bases at J, with 9 bases between the two ends. CDR1 is SGHAT and CDR2 is FQNNGV in the germline V gene. This TCR came from an adult in good health. The material sequenced was peripheral blood, taken on day 0 of AZD1222 vaccination. The chain links TRBV11-2 to TRBJ2-1; maybe TRBD2 (6 bases). The CDR3: CASSNSGYNEQFF. The CDR3 coding sequence is TGTGCCAGCAGCAATAGCGGATACAATGAGCAGTTCTTC.